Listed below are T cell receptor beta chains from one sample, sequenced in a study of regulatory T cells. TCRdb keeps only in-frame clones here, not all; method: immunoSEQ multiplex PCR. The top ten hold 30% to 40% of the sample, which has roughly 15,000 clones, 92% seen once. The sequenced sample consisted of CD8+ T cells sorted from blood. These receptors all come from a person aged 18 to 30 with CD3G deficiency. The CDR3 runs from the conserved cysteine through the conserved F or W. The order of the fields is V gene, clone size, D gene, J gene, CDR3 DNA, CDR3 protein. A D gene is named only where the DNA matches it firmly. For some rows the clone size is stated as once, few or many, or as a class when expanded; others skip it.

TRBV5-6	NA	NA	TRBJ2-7	TGTGCCAGCAGCCCGGGGCCCGCCTACGAGCAGTACTTC	CASSPGPAYEQYF
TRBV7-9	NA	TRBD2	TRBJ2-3	TGTGCCAGCAGCCCGCCCGGTGTGGCGGGGGGAACAGATACGCAGTATTTT	CASSPPGVAGGTDTQYF
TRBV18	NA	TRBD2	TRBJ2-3	TGTGCCAGCTCCCTCCTAGCGGGGGGGACAGATACGCAGTATTTT	CASSLLAGGTDTQYF
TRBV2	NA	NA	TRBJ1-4	TGTGCCAGCAGTAAGGACAGCAGGAGTTATGAAAAACTGTTTTTT	CASSKDSRSYEKLFF
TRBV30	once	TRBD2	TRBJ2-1	TGTGCCTGGAGTACCGGACTAGCGGGGGGGTCTAATGAGCAGTTCTTC	CAWSTGLAGGSNEQFF
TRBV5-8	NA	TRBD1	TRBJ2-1	TGTGCCAGCAGCTTATGGACAGGGAGCTACAATGAGCAGTTCTTC	CASSLWTGSYNEQFF
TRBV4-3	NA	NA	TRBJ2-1	TGCGCCAGCAGCCAAGATAAAAATAGCTTCAATGAGCAGTTCTTC	CASSQDKNSFNEQFF
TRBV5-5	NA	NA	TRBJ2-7	TGTGCCAGCAGCTATCCCGGGACACCTTACGAGCAGTACTTC	CASSYPGTPYEQYF
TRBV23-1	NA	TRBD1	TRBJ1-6	TGCGCCAACCCGATCGGGACAGGGGGCGATAAATTTGATTCACCCCTCCACTTT	CANPIGTGGDKFDSPLHF
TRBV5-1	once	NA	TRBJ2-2	TGCGCCAGCAGCTTTGACTCCACCGGGGAGCTGTTTTTT	CASSFDSTGELFF
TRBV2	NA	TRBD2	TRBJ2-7	TGTGCCAGCAGACCCGGGACTAGCGGCTACGAGCAGTACTTC	CASRPGTSGYEQYF
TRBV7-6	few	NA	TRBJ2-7	TGTGCCAGCAGCTTGGGGGACGAGCAGTACTTC	CASSLGDEQYF
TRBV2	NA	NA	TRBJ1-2	TGTGCCAGCAGTGAAGCGGGGACCAACTATGGCTACACCTTC	CASSEAGTNYGYTF
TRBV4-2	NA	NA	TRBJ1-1	TGTGCCAGCAGCTTGTTTTTCGGAAGGGGGAACACTGAAGCTTTCTTT	CASSLFFGRGNTEAFF
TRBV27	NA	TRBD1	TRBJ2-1	TGTGCCAGCAGGGGGACAGGGCCTAATGAGCAGTTCTTC	CASRGTGPNEQFF
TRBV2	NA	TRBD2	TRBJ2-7	TGTGCCAGCCAGACTAGCGGGGGAGCCTACGAGCAGTACTTC	CASQTSGGAYEQYF
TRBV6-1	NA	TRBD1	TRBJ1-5	TGTGCCAGCAGGCCGGGACAGAGCTTTAATCAGCCCCAGCATTTT	CASRPGQSFNQPQHF
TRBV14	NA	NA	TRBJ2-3	TGTGCCAGCAGCGCTTTCATGACCTCTAGCACAGATACGCAGTATTTT	CASSAFMTSSTDTQYF
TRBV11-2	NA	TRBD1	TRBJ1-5	TGTGCCAGCAGCCTATCAGGGGGCCAGCCCCAGCATTTT	CASSLSGGQPQHF